Below are 21 T cell receptor beta chains sequenced from a single sample in a study of blood T cell repertoires in COVID-19. Repertoires were generated with immunoSEQ multiplex PCR, while TCRdb's copy carries only in-frame clones and drops some. This sample has 100,000 to 150,000 clones, with about four fifths found just once. Specimen: peripheral blood. These receptors came from a man in his 60s with acute or convalescent COVID-19.

V and J are TRBV20-1 and TRBJ2-2; TRBD2 matches 8 bases. CDR3 length: 16 amino acids. Trimming took 3 bases from V and 0 from J; bases not matched to a gene: 6. From germline, CDR1 is DFQATT and CDR2 SNEGSKA (reference sequence). The CDR3 sequence is CSASGLRGANTGELFF. In DNA form, the CDR3 reads TGCAGTGCTAGTGGTTTGCGGGGGGCGAACACCGGGGAGCTGTTTTTT.

The chain uses TRBV18 and TRBJ1-1; maybe TRBD1 (6 bases). V gave up 6 bases and J gave up 1 base, with 18 bases separating them. From germline, CDR1 is KGHSH and CDR2 LQKENI. The CDR3 is made up of 16 amino acids. This CDR3 is CASSILGVGGNTEAFF. The CDR3 coding sequence is TGTGCCAGCTCCATCCTGGGAGTAGGGGGGAACACTGAAGCTTTCTTT.

V is TRBV14 and J is TRBJ1-2; D unresolved. The V and J ends lost 1 base and 5 bases respectively, with 11 bases between them. The CDR3 length is 14 residues. CDR1 and CDR2 (germline): SGHDN, FVKESK. DNA for the CDR3: TGTGCCAGCAGCCAAGGGAGAGGGTTATATGGCTACACCTTC. Its translation: CASSQGRGLYGYTF.

V gene TRBV9 combines with J gene TRBJ2-1; D gene unclear. CDR3 size: 13 residues. V was trimmed by 1 base and J by 3 bases, leaving 5 bases between them. Germline CDR1 reads SGDLS; CDR2 reads YYNGEE. CDR3 loop: CASSVSNYNEQFF. DNA for the CDR3: TGTGCCAGCAGCGTATCCAACTACAATGAGCAGTTCTTC.

This clone has a handful of counts. The V and J genes are TRBV4-1 and TRBJ2-7, with 7 bases aligning to TRBD2. After removal of 1 base from V and 4 bases from J, the junction contained 10 bases not matched to a gene. CDR3 length: 16 residues. Germline CDR1 MGHRA, CDR2 YSYEKL. The CDR3 reads CASSQGRGSAEYEQYF. The DNA for the CDR3 is TGCGCCAGCAGCCAAGGGCGCGGGAGCGCGGAGTACGAGCAGTACTTC.

The chain employs TRBV5-5 and TRBJ1-6; TRBD1 matches at 7 bases. Germline lookup yields CDR1 SGHKS and CDR2 YYEKEE (reference sequence). Trimming at V came to 4 bases and at J to 7 bases, leaving 11 bases not matched to a gene. The CDR3 contains 16 residues. The CDR3 region has the DNA TGTGCCAGCAGCCCCCAGGGGGGTCAGTTAAATTCACCCCTCCACTTT. It encodes CASSPQGGQLNSPLHF.

This rearrangement joins TRBV3-1 (or the pseudogene TRBV3-2) to TRBJ2-7, with 8 bases lining up with TRBD2. The V gene's germline CDR1 is LGHDT and CDR2 YNNKEL (reference sequence). The CDR3 loop spans 14 amino acids. The V and J ends lost 4 bases and 7 bases, in that order; junction bases with no gene match: 9. The CDR3 DNA reads TGTGCCAGCAGCCTTAGCGGGGTGGCAGGGGAGCAGTACTTC. It specifies CASSLSGVAGEQYF.

The chain uses TRBV7-2 and TRBJ2-2; TRBD2 is a possible D gene (6 bases). Trimming shortened V by 3 bases and J by 5 bases, and 16 bases separated the two germline ends. This CDR3 contains 16 residues. Looked up from germline, CDR1 is SGHTA and CDR2 is FQGNSA. The CDR3 sequence is CASSLWGVGVTGELFF. As DNA, the CDR3 is TGTGCCAGCAGCTTGTGGGGGGTCGGGGTGACCGGGGAGCTGTTTTTT.

The chain carries TRBV11-3 and TRBJ2-5; TRBD1 agrees at 9 bases. Germline V CDR1 and CDR2: SGHNT, YENEEA. Germline trimming cut 1 base from V and 5 bases from J; bases unmatched to any gene: 5. There are 15 residues in the CDR3. In nucleotides, the CDR3 is TGTGCCAGCAGCTTAGGGACAGGGGTAGGGGAGACCCAGTACTTC. Its translation is CASSLGTGVGETQYF. The full variable domain, its missing parts supplied by reference TRBV11-3 and TRBJ2-5, is EAGVVQSPRYKIIEKKQPVAFWCNPISGHNTLYWYLQNLGQGPELLIRYENEEAVDDSQLPKDRFSAERLKGVDSTLKIQPAELGDSAVYLCASSLGTGVGETQYFGPGTRLLVL.

This chain's CDR3 is CASTRELHGYTF. The CDR3 DNA is TGTGCCAGCACCCGGGAGCTCCATGGCTACACCTTC. The J gene is TRBJ1-2, the V gene TRBV28; no firm D call. V was shortened by 7 bases and J by 6 bases, with 12 bases between the two germline ends. This CDR3 spans 12 amino acids. Looked up from germline, CDR1 is MDHEN and CDR2 is SYDVKM.

The chain combines TRBV10-3 with TRBJ1-1; the D gene is possibly TRBD1 (5 bases). Trimming took 0 bases from V and 4 from J, leaving 9 bases between them. This CDR3 has 14 residues. Germline V CDR1 and CDR2: ENHRY, SYGVKD. The DNA of the CDR3 is TGTGCCATCAGTGAGTCAGGGGATGGCACTGAAGCTTTCTTT. It codes for CAISESGDGTEAFF.

A few counts support this clone. This chain joins TRBV7-9 and TRBJ1-6; D uncertain. The CDR3 loop spans 15 amino acids. Germline V CDR1 and CDR2: SEHNR, FQNEAQ (reference sequence). V lost 5 bases, J lost 0 bases, and 8 bases lay in between. CDR3 nucleotide sequence: TGTGCCAGCAGCGGAGGAAGCTCCTATAATTCACCCCTCCACTTT. Its protein product is CASSGGSSYNSPLHF. Combining the CDR3 with reference TRBV7-9 and TRBJ1-6 gives the whole variable domain DTGVSQNPRHKITKRGQNVTFRCDPISEHNRLYWYRQTLGQGPEFLTYFQNEAQLEKSRLLSDRFSAERPKGSFSTLEIQRTEQGDSAMYLCASSGGSSYNSPLHFGNGTRLTVT.

The chain uses TRBV10-3 and TRBJ2-7; D is unresolved. Looked up from germline, CDR1 is ENHRY and CDR2 is SYGVKD. CDR3 length equals 15 residues. The V end lost 2 bases, the J end lost 2 bases, and 13 bases lay between the germline ends. The CDR3 DNA reads as TGTGCCATCAGTGAGAAACAGAAAAAAACCTACGAGCAGTACTTC. It codes for CAISEKQKKTYEQYF.

V and J are TRBV6-1 and TRBJ2-1; the D is unclear. Germline lookup yields CDR1 MNHNS and CDR2 SASEGT. Trimming shortened V by 2 bases and J by 9 bases, and 14 bases separated the two germline ends. CDR3 length: 14 amino acids. The CDR3 is CASSERNPPGEQFF. The CDR3 DNA sequence: TGTGCCAGCAGTGAACGAAACCCACCGGGTGAGCAGTTCTTC.

This clone has a handful of counts. CDR3 sequence (DNA): TGTGCCAGCAGCTTCAGGGTAGAGACAGATACGCAGTATTTT. Protein sequence: CASSFRVETDTQYF. The chain recombines TRBV5-5 with TRBJ2-3, with D possibly TRBD1 on 5 matching bases. CDR3 size: 14 residues. Germline V gene lookup returns CDR1 SGHKS and CDR2 YYEKEE (reference sequence). Deletions cut 2 bases from V and 3 bases from J, with 10 bases between.

Only one count was recorded for this clone. This chain's CDR3 is CASNLGGLLGGYTF. The CDR3 nucleotides are TGTGCCAGCAACTTGGGGGGGCTACTTGGTGGCTACACCTTC. The V gene is TRBV6-5, the J gene TRBJ1-2; D may be TRBD1 (6 bases). The CDR3 is 14 residues long. Trimming cost V 7 bases and J 7 bases, with 19 bases left between them. CDR1 and CDR2 (germline): MNHEY, SVGAGI.

The chain couples TRBV5-4 to TRBJ2-7; D is unclear. The CDR3 totals 9 residues. Germline V CDR1 and CDR2: SGHNT, YYREEE (reference sequence). Deletions cut 4 bases from V and 9 bases from J, with 5 bases between. The CDR3 DNA reads as TGTGCCAGCAGCCCTCCGCAGTACTTC. Its translation: CASSPPQYF. Looking up the rest from reference TRBV5-4 and TRBJ2-7 gives the full variable domain: ETGVTQSPTHLIKTRGQQVTLRCSSQSGHNTVSWYQQALGQGPQFIFQYYREEENGRGNFPPRFSGLQFPNYSSELNVNALELDDSALYLCASSPPQYFGPGTRLTVT.

CDR3 nucleotides: TGTGCCAGCAGCCTAAACACAGGGTCCGTCGCTTTCTTT. Amino acid sequence: CASSLNTGSVAFF. The chain carries TRBV7-3 and TRBJ1-1; D perhaps matches TRBD1 (6 bases). CDR1 is SGHTA and CDR2 is FQGTGA in the germline V gene. Trimming took off 5 bases at V and 11 bases at J, with 18 bases between the two ends. The CDR3 totals 13 residues.

CDR3 region: CASSETGRLETQYF. The CDR3 DNA reads as TGTGCCAGCAGTGAAACAGGGCGGTTAGAGACCCAGTACTTC. The chain combines TRBV6-1 with TRBJ2-5; TRBD1 is a possible D gene (6 bases). The CDR3 is made up of 14 amino acids. The germline CDR1 and CDR2 sequences are MNHNS and SASEGT. The V end lost 2 bases, the J end lost 4 bases, and 11 bases lay between the germline ends.

The chain joins TRBV19 to TRBJ1-6, with 7 bases fitting TRBD1. CDR1 and CDR2 (germline): LNHDA, SQIVND (reference sequence). J gave up 10 bases and V 2 bases, and 8 bases lay outside the gene matches. The CDR3 is 15 amino acids. In nucleotides, the CDR3 is TGTGCCAGTAGTATAAATCGGGACAGCCTATCACCCCTCCACTTT. Translated: CASSINRDSLSPLHF.

The CDR3 sequence: CASSSTGAGNTIYF. CDR3 in DNA: TGCGCCAGCAGCTCGACAGGGGCTGGAAACACCATATATTTT. J is TRBJ1-3 and V is TRBV5-1; 8 bases are a match to TRBD1. The CDR3 spans 14 residues. V lost 3 bases, J lost 2 bases, and 1 base stayed unmatched. Germline V lookup: CDR1 SGHRS, CDR2 YFSETQ.